This T cell receptor beta chain appears in the sequencing data of a study of blood T cells in healthy people across ages. The study's findings and limits: Compared with aged donors, long-lived donors showed fewer expanded clones, suggesting selection. Donor CMV status was unknown, possibly confounding expanded clonotype changes.

Trimming shortened V by 0 bases and J by 3 bases, and 12 bases separated the two germline ends. From germline, CDR1 is LGHNA and CDR2 YNFKEQ. CDR3 length equals 16 residues. As regards this clonotype: The antigen is not known.

Alongside a J-beta primer mix, a sample-barcoded 5' primer served in a second PCR lasting 7 to 11 cycles. Tags on each cDNA molecule came from a template-switch adaptor with 12 random nucleotides. TCRdb reprocessed the 5' RACE reads with MiXCR, giving one entry per CDR3 protein. Here the sample spans around 1,000,000 distinct CDR3 sequences, 30% to 40% being singletons. Every sample yielded at least 6 million isolated PBMCs. Sequenced sample: blood. V usage is TRBV4-2 and J usage is TRBJ1-5; a possible D gene is TRBD1 (5 bases). This receptor was taken from a young man in good health. The CDR3 coding sequence is TGTGCCAGCAGCCAAGATCGGGGACGGCTCAATCAGCCCCAGCATTTT. Its translation: CASSQDRGRLNQPQHF.